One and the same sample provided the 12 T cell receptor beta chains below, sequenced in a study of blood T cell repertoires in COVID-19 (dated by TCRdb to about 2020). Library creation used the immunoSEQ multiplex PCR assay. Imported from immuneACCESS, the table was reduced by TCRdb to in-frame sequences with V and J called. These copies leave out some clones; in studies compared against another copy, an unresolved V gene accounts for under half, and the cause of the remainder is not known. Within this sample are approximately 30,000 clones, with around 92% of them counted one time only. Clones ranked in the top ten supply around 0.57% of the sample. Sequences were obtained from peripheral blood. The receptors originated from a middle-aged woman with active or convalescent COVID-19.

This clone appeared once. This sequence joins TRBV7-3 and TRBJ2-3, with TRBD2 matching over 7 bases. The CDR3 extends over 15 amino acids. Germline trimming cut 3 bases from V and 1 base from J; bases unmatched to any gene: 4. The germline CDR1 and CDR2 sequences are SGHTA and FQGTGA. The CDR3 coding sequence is TGTGCCAGCAGCTTCGATGGGGGGGGCACAGATACGCAGTATTTT. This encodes CASSFDGGGTDTQYF.

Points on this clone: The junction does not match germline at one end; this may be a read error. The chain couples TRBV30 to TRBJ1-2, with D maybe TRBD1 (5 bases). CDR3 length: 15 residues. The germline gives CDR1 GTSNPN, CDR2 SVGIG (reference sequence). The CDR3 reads CTWSGGRAGIYGYTF. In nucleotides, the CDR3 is TGTACCTGGAGTGGGGGAAGGGCGGGAATCTATGGCTACACCTTC.

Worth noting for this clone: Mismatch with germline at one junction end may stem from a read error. The CDR3 region is CASSSQTRNEQFF. The CDR3 coding sequence is TGTGCTAGCAGCTCCCAAACTCGCAATGAGCAGTTCTTC. V and J are TRBV7-7 and TRBJ2-1; D is undetermined. Germline V CDR1 and CDR2: SSHAT, FNYEAQ (reference sequence). There are 13 residues in the CDR3.

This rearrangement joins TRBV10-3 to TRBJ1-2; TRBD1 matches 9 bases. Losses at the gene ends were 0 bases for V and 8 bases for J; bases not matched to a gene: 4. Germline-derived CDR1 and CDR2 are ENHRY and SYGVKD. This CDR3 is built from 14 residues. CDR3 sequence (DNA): TGTGCCATCAGTGAGTCCGGGACAGGGCGCGGCTACACCTTC. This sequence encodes CAISESGTGRGYTF.

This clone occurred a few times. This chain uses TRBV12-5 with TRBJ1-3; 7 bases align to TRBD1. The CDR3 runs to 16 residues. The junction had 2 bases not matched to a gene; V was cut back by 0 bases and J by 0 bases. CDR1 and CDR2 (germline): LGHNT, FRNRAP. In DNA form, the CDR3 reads TGTGCTAGTGGTTTGGTACAGGGGATCTCTGGAAACACCATATATTTT. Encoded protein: CASGLVQGISGNTIYF. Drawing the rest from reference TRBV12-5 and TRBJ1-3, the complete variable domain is DARVTQTPRHKVTEMGQEVTMRCQPILGHNTVFWYRQTMMQGLELLAYFRNRAPLDDSGMPKDRFSAEMPDATLATLKIQPSEPRDSAVYFCASGLVQGISGNTIYFGEGSWLTVV.

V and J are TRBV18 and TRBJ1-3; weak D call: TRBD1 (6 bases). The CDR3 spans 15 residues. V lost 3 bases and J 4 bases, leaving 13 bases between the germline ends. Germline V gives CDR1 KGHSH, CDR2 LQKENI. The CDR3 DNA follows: TGTGCCAGCTCACCCCCCACAGGGTACGGAAACACCATATATTTT. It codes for CASSPPTGYGNTIYF.

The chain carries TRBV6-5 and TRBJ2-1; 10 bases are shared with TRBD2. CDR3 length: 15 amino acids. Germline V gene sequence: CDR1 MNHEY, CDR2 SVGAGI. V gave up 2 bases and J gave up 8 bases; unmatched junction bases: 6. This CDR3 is CASSYPTSGKDEQFF. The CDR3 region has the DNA TGTGCCAGCAGTTACCCCACTAGCGGGAAGGATGAGCAGTTCTTC.

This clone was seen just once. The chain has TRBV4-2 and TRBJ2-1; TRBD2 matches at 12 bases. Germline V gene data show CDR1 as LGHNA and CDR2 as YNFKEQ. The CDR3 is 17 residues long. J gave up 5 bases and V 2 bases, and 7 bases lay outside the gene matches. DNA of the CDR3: TGTGCCAGCAGCCAACGTCTAGCGGGGGGGCCCCACAATGAGCAGTTCTTC. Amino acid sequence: CASSQRLAGGPHNEQFF.

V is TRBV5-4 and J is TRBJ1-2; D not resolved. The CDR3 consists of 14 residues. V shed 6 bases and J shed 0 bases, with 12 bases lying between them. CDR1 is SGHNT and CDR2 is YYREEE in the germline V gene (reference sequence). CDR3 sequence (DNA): TGTGCCAGCACGGGGAGCCCAGCTAACTATGGCTACACCTTC. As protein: CASTGSPANYGYTF. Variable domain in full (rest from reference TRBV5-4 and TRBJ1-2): ETGVTQSPTHLIKTRGQQVTLRCSSQSGHNTVSWYQQALGQGPQFIFQYYREEENGRGNFPPRFSGLQFPNYSSELNVNALELDDSALYLCASTGSPANYGYTFGSGTRLTVV.

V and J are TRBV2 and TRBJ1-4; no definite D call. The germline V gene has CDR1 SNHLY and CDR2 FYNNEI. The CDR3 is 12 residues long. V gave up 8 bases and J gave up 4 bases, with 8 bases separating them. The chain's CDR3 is CASEGYNEKLFF. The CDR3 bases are TGTGCCAGCGAGGGTTATAATGAAAAACTGTTTTTT.

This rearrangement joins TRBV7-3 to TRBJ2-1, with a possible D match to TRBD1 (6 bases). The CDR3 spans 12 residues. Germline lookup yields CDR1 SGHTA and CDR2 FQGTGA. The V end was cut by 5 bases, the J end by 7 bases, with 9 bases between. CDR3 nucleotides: TGTGCCAGCAGCATCGGGACAAATGAGCAGTTCTTC. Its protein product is CASSIGTNEQFF. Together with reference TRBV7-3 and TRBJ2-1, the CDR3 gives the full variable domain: GAGVSQTPSNKVTEKGKYVELRCDPISGHTALYWYRQSLGQGPEFLIYFQGTGAADDSGLPNDRFFAVRPEGSVSTLKIQRTERGDSAVYLCASSIGTNEQFFGPGTRLTVL.

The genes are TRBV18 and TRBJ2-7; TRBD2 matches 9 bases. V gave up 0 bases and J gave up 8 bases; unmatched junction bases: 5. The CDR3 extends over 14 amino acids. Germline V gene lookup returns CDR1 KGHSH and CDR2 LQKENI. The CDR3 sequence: CASSPPLAGGKQYF. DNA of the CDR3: TGTGCCAGCTCACCACCACTAGCGGGTGGGAAGCAGTACTTC.